The 6 T cell receptor beta chains below were found in one sample sequenced in a study of blood T cell repertoires in COVID-19. Clones were sequenced by immunoSEQ multiplex PCR, and TCRdb holds only the in-frame ones, with some missing. This table holds about 350,000 clones, almost 90% found once. Sequencing used PBMCs or T cells enriched from blood (not recorded which). These receptors all stem from a young woman who had been exposed to COVID-19.

The V and J genes are TRBV5-6 and TRBJ2-7, with TRBD2 matching 7 bases. Trimming removed 1 base from V and 0 bases from J; junction bases left unmatched: 10. Looked up from germline, CDR1 is SGHDT and CDR2 is YYEEEE. This CDR3 is 17 amino acids long. CDR3 protein: CASSLWISGLNSYEQYF. DNA of the CDR3: TGTGCCAGCAGCTTGTGGATTAGCGGGCTCAACTCCTACGAGCAGTACTTC.

This clone was observed a single time. The genes are TRBV10-2 and TRBJ2-1, with TRBD2 identical over 11 bases. This CDR3 is 17 amino acids long. Germline V gives CDR1 WSHSY, CDR2 SAAADI. V shed 3 bases, J shed 6 bases, and the junction held 10 bases outside the gene matches. The CDR3 here is CASSDPSTSGTFNEQFF. CDR3 in DNA: TGCGCCAGCAGTGACCCTTCGACTAGCGGGACCTTCAATGAGCAGTTCTTC.

The chain is built from TRBV29-1 and TRBJ2-5; TRBD2 might be the D (6 bases). The CDR3 spans 11 residues. Germline V CDR1 and CDR2: SQVTM, ANQGSEA. Deletions cut 6 bases from V and 5 bases from J, with 10 bases between. CDR3 in DNA: TGCAGCGTCGCCGGGAGCGAGACCCAGTACTTC. The encoded protein is CSVAGSETQYF. The full variable domain, with the rest looked up from reference TRBV29-1 and TRBJ2-5, is SAVISQKPSRDICQRGTSLTIQCQVDSQVTMMFWYRQQPGQSLTLIATANQGSEATYESGFVIDKFPISRPNLTFSTLTVSNMSPEDSSIYLCSVAGSETQYFGPGTRLLVL.

This chain joins TRBV3-1 (or the pseudogene TRBV3-2) and TRBJ2-7, with 8 bases that match TRBD2. This CDR3 region has 16 residues. The ends lost 2 bases at V and 3 bases at J; junction bases unmatched: 9. Germline lookup yields CDR1 LGHDT and CDR2 YNNKEL (reference sequence). CDR3 sequence: CASSQKYSGIGYEQYF. CDR3 nucleotide sequence: TGTGCCAGCAGCCAAAAGTATAGCGGGATCGGCTACGAGCAGTACTTC.

The chain is built from TRBV6-5 and TRBJ2-7; 10 bases map to TRBD1. The CDR3 spans 13 residues. Trimming at V came to 6 bases and at J to 5 bases, leaving 4 bases not matched to a gene. Germline V gives CDR1 MNHEY, CDR2 SVGAGI. The CDR3 loop is CASRDRGVDEQYF. The CDR3, as DNA: TGTGCCAGCAGGGACAGGGGGGTCGACGAGCAGTACTTC.

J is TRBJ1-1 and V is TRBV27; 8 positions match TRBD1. V shed 6 bases and J 2 bases; nucleotides not matched to a gene: 5. This CDR3 region has 14 residues. Looked up from germline, CDR1 is MNHEY and CDR2 is SMNVEV (reference sequence). In nucleotides, the CDR3 is TGTGCCAGCAGGTTCGACAGGGGCAACACTGAAGCTTTCTTT. Encoded protein: CASRFDRGNTEAFF.